Given below is one T cell receptor beta chain in context. This specimen belongs to a study of T cells in Graves' hyperthyroidism and ophthalmopathy. Together with thyroid ultrasound, orbital computed tomography, serum thyroxine and TRAb, clinical symptoms were used for diagnoses. RNA transcripts yielded amplified TCR beta CDR3 regions. When the TCR CDR3 underwent first-round RT-PCR, the HTBI primer set was used. TCRdb independently ran MiXCR on the multiplex PCR reads; one entry per CDR3 protein. The sample lists just over 550,000 distinct CDR3 sequences; about 45% were seen once. The CDR3 is made up of 16 amino acids. Trimming pared 1 base from V and 7 bases from J, leaving 19 bases between. In germline, CDR1 is MGHDK, CDR2 SYGVNS.

The specimen sequenced was peripheral blood or thyroid tissue (not recorded which). The chain is built from TRBV25-1 and TRBJ1-2, with TRBD1 as a possible D gene (6 bases). The sequence came from a woman younger than 35 with Graves' hyperthyroidism. The CDR3 nucleotides read TGTGCCAGCAGTGAATCTTTTCGGGGGGGCGAACTTGGCTACACCTTC. Protein: CASSESFRGGELGYTF.